This T cell receptor beta chain was sequenced during a study of CD8+ T cells in alopecia areata. On the study more broadly: A 6-month period off drug followed tofacitinib, which lasted 6 to 18 months. Patients given treatment had severity scored by the percentage of scalp area affected.

General study points: Researchers report lesional scalp, most notably alopecia totalis/universalis, outstripped normal scalp in clonality.

This clone was counted between two and nine times. Its specificity is unknown. RNA was extracted and reverse transcribed into cDNA as the sequencing template. Using immunoSEQ multiplex PCR, the repertoire was profiled, and TCRdb retains in-frame clones only, with some absent. In the table there are over 150,000 clones, about 55% of which are singletons. Regarding treatment: oral pan-JAK inhibitor, 5-10 mg twice daily. V shed 4 bases and J 2 bases; nucleotides not matched to a gene: 1. The CDR3 has 15 amino acids. Germline CDR1 and CDR2: SEHNR and FQNEAQ (reference sequence). This TCR was recovered from a human donor with alopecia areata. This chain connects TRBV7-9 to TRBJ2-6, with 8 bases matching TRBD1. Sequencing was performed on CD8+ T cells sorted from blood, taken at week 24, from a patient treated with tofacitinib. The CDR3 DNA sequence: TGTGCCAGCAGCTCGACAGGGGCTGGGGCCAACGTCCTGACTTTC. This codes for CASSSTGAGANVLTF.